A single sample gave rise to the 20 T cell receptor beta chains below, sequenced in a study of T-cell reconstitution after alpha-beta-depleted transplantation in children. Researchers prepared the TCRbeta library using unique molecular identifiers, the study reports. Each CDR3 protein is one row after TCRdb ran MiXCR on the PCR reads. This sample has about 350,000 distinct CDR3 sequences; 15% to 20% occur once, and the top ten carry approximately 44%. The sample was PBMCs, mostly from graft donor cells, taken 360 days after TCRalphabeta/CD19-depleted stem cell transplant. Receptors were obtained from a male patient aged 2 to 9 who had a stem cell transplant for acute lymphoblastic leukemia, so the T cells may come from the graft donor.

This clonotype was observed a handful of times. This chain links TRBV5-1 with TRBJ2-2, with D possibly TRBD2 on 5 matching bases. CDR1 SGHRS and CDR2 YFSETQ come from the germline V gene. Trimming left V 1 base short and J 5 bases short, with 12 bases between. This CDR3 spans 15 amino acids. DNA of the CDR3: TGCGCCAGCAGCTTGACAACTAGTAAGACCGGGGAGCTGTTTTTT. Translation gives CASSLTTSKTGELFF.

The sample holds a few counts of this clonotype. The gene calls are TRBV7-9 and TRBJ2-7, with 9 bases that match TRBD1. J was trimmed by 0 bases and V by 5 bases; bases with no gene match: 11. Germline CDR1 SEHNR, CDR2 FQNEAQ (reference sequence). The length of the CDR3 is 17 residues. CDR3 residues: CASSTPPGQGISYEQYF. In DNA form, the CDR3 reads TGTGCCAGCAGCACTCCCCCGGGACAGGGTATCTCCTACGAGCAGTACTTC.

The chain is built from TRBV12-3 or TRBV12-4 and TRBJ2-4; 9 nucleotides agree with TRBD2. J gave up 11 bases and V 5 bases, and 4 bases lay outside the gene matches. This CDR3 is 12 amino acids long. The CDR3 sequence is CASSRAGGLQYF. CDR3 coding DNA: TGTGCCAGCAGTCGAGCGGGAGGCCTTCAGTACTTC.

A few counts support this clonotype. V is TRBV7-2 and J is TRBJ2-7; no definite D call. V shed 5 bases and J shed 3 bases, with 11 bases lying between them. This CDR3 is 13 amino acids long. Germline V gene sequence: CDR1 SGHTA, CDR2 FQGNSA. The CDR3: CASSPPPLYEQYF. As DNA, the CDR3 is TGTGCCAGCAGCCCGCCGCCCCTCTACGAGCAGTACTTC.

The chain combines TRBV12-3 or TRBV12-4 with TRBJ1-5; no definite D call. The V end was cut by 8 bases, the J end by 2 bases, with 16 bases between. CDR3 length: 15 amino acids. The CDR3 spells CASGIQPAGNQPQHF. The CDR3 DNA is TGTGCCAGCGGTATACAGCCAGCGGGCAATCAGCCCCAGCATTTT.

The V gene is TRBV10-3, the J gene TRBJ2-1; no reliable D call. Germline assignment: CDR1 ENHRY and CDR2 SYGVKD. The CDR3 extends over 13 amino acids. Trimming left V 3 bases short and J 6 bases short, with 9 bases between. CDR3 coding DNA: TGTGCCATCAGTGAACCAGTTACCAATGAGCAGTTCTTC. This encodes CAISEPVTNEQFF.

V usage is TRBV12-3 or TRBV12-4 and J usage is TRBJ2-1, with 15 bases matching TRBD2. V was pared by 6 bases and J by 0 bases, with 3 bases of the junction left unmatched. This CDR3 is built from 17 residues. The CDR3 coding sequence is TGTGCCAGCAGGGGACTAGCGGGAGGAAGCTCCTACAATGAGCAGTTCTTC. This codes for CASRGLAGGSSYNEQFF.

V and J are TRBV3-1 and TRBJ2-5; 7 bases fit TRBD2. Germline V gives CDR1 LGHDT, CDR2 YNNKEL (reference sequence). The CDR3 contains 16 residues. The ends lost 2 bases at V and 2 bases at J; junction bases unmatched: 8. The CDR3 reads CASSQPWTRTQETQYF. The CDR3 DNA sequence: TGTGCCAGCAGCCAACCATGGACTAGGACTCAAGAGACCCAGTACTTC.

J is TRBJ2-3 and V is TRBV11-2; D possibly corresponds to TRBD2 (6 bases). Germline CDR1 is SGHAT and CDR2 is FQNNGV. This CDR3 contains 15 residues. The ends were cut back, 6 bases at V and 2 bases at J, with 15 bases in the middle. In DNA, the CDR3 is TGTGCCAGCAGACCCCTAGCGCGTATCACAGATACGCAGTATTTT. Protein: CASRPLARITDTQYF.

This clonotype was seen many times. This chain links TRBV20-1 with TRBJ1-5; D not resolved. The CDR3 consists of 14 residues. V was pared by 3 bases and J by 0 bases, with 9 bases between. Germline V CDR1 and CDR2: DFQATT, SNEGSKA (reference sequence). The CDR3 DNA follows: TGCAGTGCTAGGTCCGGGCATAGCAATCAGCCCCAGCATTTT. Its translation: CSARSGHSNQPQHF.

This clonotype was counted many times. This CDR3 is CASGAAGGTYNEQFF. In DNA form, the CDR3 reads TGTGCTAGTGGGGCAGCGGGAGGGACCTACAATGAGCAGTTCTTC. The rearrangement uses TRBV12-5 and TRBJ2-1; TRBD2 matches at 10 bases. The germline gives CDR1 LGHNT, CDR2 FRNRAP. The CDR3 consists of 15 residues. V lost 6 bases, J lost 2 bases, and 4 bases stayed unmatched.

The chain carries TRBV4-3 and TRBJ2-5; weak D call: TRBD1 (6 bases). Trimming left V 4 bases short and J 1 base short, with 10 bases between. The CDR3 runs to 14 residues. Germline assignment: CDR1 LGHNA and CDR2 YSLEER. The CDR3, as DNA: TGCGCCAGCAGCCGCCGAGGGGGCCAAGAGACCCAGTACTTC. Translation gives CASSRRGGQETQYF.

The CDR3 DNA reads as TGTGCCAGCAGCTTCGACAGGGGTGGGGTGAAGTACTTC. Translated: CASSFDRGGVKYF. The genes are TRBV7-3 and TRBJ2-4, with 8 bases fitting TRBD1. CDR1 SGHTA and CDR2 FQGTGA come from the germline V gene. This CDR3 is 13 amino acids long. V was pared by 3 bases and J by 14 bases, with 9 bases of the junction left unmatched.

This clonotype was seen only a few times. The chain employs TRBV4-1 and TRBJ2-4; the D gene could be TRBD1 or TRBD2 (5 bases each). Per germline, CDR1 MGHRA and CDR2 YSYEKL. V was shortened by 1 base and J by 4 bases, with 5 bases between the two germline ends. The CDR3 runs to 13 residues. DNA of the CDR3: TGCGCCAGCAGCCAAGGGGGGAAAAACATTCAGTACTTC. Protein product: CASSQGGKNIQYF.

This clonotype was seen a handful of times. This chain links TRBV4-3 with TRBJ2-1; D tentatively reads TRBD1 or TRBD2 (5 bases each). The CDR3 extends over 16 amino acids. Germline CDR1 is LGHNA and CDR2 is YSLEER. The ends were cut back, 0 bases at V and 4 bases at J, with 13 bases in the middle. The CDR3 DNA sequence: TGCGCCAGCAGCCAAGACGGGACCCAACGTTACAATGAGCAGTTCTTC. Translating it yields CASSQDGTQRYNEQFF.

The chain combines TRBV12-3 or TRBV12-4 with TRBJ2-2, with unresolved D. V was pared by 7 bases and J by 0 bases, with 15 bases between. CDR3 size: 16 residues. The CDR3 sequence: CASITFRNPNTGELFF. The CDR3 nucleotides are TGTGCCAGCATTACCTTCCGGAACCCGAACACCGGGGAGCTGTTTTTT.

Only a few counts were recorded for this clonotype. This chain connects TRBV5-1 to TRBJ2-1; no clear D gene. Trimming took 0 bases from V and 7 from J, leaving 11 bases between them. CDR3 length: 14 amino acids. Germline V gene lookup returns CDR1 SGHRS and CDR2 YFSETQ. Written as DNA, the CDR3 is TGCGCCAGCAGCTTGGCCGCAGGTAAAAATGAGCAGTTCTTC. Translated: CASSLAAGKNEQFF.

This clonotype came up many times. This chain uses TRBV7-2 with TRBJ2-1; D remains unclear. The CDR3 has 12 residues. V lost 1 base, J lost 8 bases, and 6 bases lay in between. Germline loops: CDR1 SGHTA, CDR2 FQGNSA. The CDR3 sequence is CASSLDRYEQFF. CDR3 nucleotides: TGTGCCAGCAGCTTAGATAGATATGAGCAGTTCTTC. Based on the CDR3 plus reference TRBV7-2 and TRBJ2-1, the full variable domain is GAGVSQSPSNKVTEKGKDVELRCDPISGHTALYWYRQSLGQGLEFLIYFQGNSAPDKSGLPSDRFSAERTGGSVSTLTIQRTQQEDSAVYLCASSLDRYEQFFGPGTRLTVL.

This clonotype was seen a few times. The rearrangement joins TRBV12-3 or TRBV12-4 to TRBJ1-5; D is uncertain. This CDR3 has 14 amino acids. The ends were cut back, 1 base at V and 5 bases at J, with 9 bases in the middle. The CDR3 is CASSLEGLDQPQHF. CDR3 DNA sequence: TGTGCCAGCAGTTTAGAAGGGTTAGATCAGCCCCAGCATTTT.

This clonotype has a count of ten or more. The chain carries TRBV7-2 and TRBJ2-1; 8 bases align to TRBD2. CDR3 length: 16 residues. Per the germline V gene, CDR1 is SGHTA and CDR2 is FQGNSA. J was trimmed by 6 bases and V by 4 bases; bases with no gene match: 11. The DNA of the CDR3 is TGTGCCAGCAGCTACCAAGCGGGAGCGGGGGTCAATGAGCAGTTCTTC. Translation: CASSYQAGAGVNEQFF.